This TCR beta chain was obtained from a study of cytotoxic CD8 clonotypes in ibrutinib-treated CLL. Looking at the study overall: Response samples came after a median roughly 11 months of treatment, range 6 to 36. Study-level results: Contraction or stability on treatment was seen for public clonotypes, which were uncommon.

This CDR3 has 13 amino acids. The V gene end was trimmed by 7 bases and the J gene end by 8 bases; junction bases not matched to a gene: 10. Germline loops: CDR1 MNHEY, CDR2 SMNVEV (reference sequence). Comment on this clone: What it binds is not known.

TCRdb's copy holds only in-frame clones and misses some; the assay was immunoSEQ multiplex PCR. The profile covers 140,000 or so clones, with about 79% appearing a single time and roughly 13% taken by the ten largest. The clonotype originates from a human donor with chronic lymphocytic leukemia. The rearrangement uses TRBV27 and TRBJ1-2, with 7 positions matching TRBD1. The input for sequencing was PBMCs, taken after 12 months of ibrutinib treatment. In DNA form, the CDR3 reads TGTGCCAGCAAGAAGTCAGGGGGGGAGGGCTACACCTTC. As protein: CASKKSGGEGYTF.